The clone carrying this T cell receptor beta chain was seen more than once but under ten times. This record comes from a study of blood T cell repertoires in COVID-19. Overall study: Acute and convalescent COVID-19 samples came from the United States, Italy and Spain. The cDNA or gDNA used as material had been derived from T cells, B-cell-depleted T cells, or PBMCs.

Under the authors' procedure: Cell counts per sample came from amplifying reference gene primers. Generated by immunoSEQ multiplex PCR, the TCRdb table keeps only in-frame clones and is missing some. D and trimming come from the DNA, and the V and J calls and clone size come from that table. This sample has about 83,000 clones; approximately 88% occur once, and the top ten carry roughly 45%. This CDR3 comprises 14 residues. The germline gives CDR1 ENHRY, CDR2 SYGVKD. The V and J ends lost 10 bases and 0 bases respectively, with 15 bases between them. The TCR sequence derives from a human donor in a cohort sampled during active COVID-19. Material: peripheral blood. The chain combines TRBV10-3 with TRBJ1-1; TRBD1 is a possible D gene (6 bases). CDR3 bases: TGTGCCACCCCGCGGGGGGGCATGAACACTGAAGCTTTCTTT. Translating gives CATPRGGMNTEAFF.